This record covers a single TCR beta chain. The sample originates from a study of blood T cell repertoires in COVID-19. Background on the study: Both acute and convalescent COVID-19 samples were obtained from the United States, Italy and Spain. T cells, B-cell-depleted T cells, or PBMCs provided the cDNA or gDNA that served as material.

CDR3 length: 13 residues. V was shortened by 5 bases and J by 0 bases, with 7 bases between the two germline ends. Germline loops: CDR1 SGHRS, CDR2 YFSETQ. The authors' processing: Estimates of nucleated cell counts were drawn from the amplification of reference gene primers. Assay used: immunoSEQ multiplex PCR; TCRdb lists only in-frame clones, some missing. V and J calls plus clone size are reproduced from that table; the DNA served to infer D and trimming. The repertoire holds approximately 89,000 clones, with 70% to 90% as singletons. V and J are TRBV5-1 and TRBJ2-3; maybe TRBD2 (5 bases). Sample: peripheral blood. This receptor was identified in a man between 70 and 80 years old with acute or convalescent COVID-19. The CDR3 DNA reads TGCGCCAGCAGGGAGGTCAGCACAGATACGCAGTATTTT. Translating it yields CASREVSTDTQYF.